These 5 T cell receptor beta chains came from one sample sequenced in a study of blood T cell repertoires in COVID-19. Assay used: immunoSEQ multiplex PCR; TCRdb lists only in-frame clones, some missing. Of roughly 100,000 clones in the sample, around 82% were seen once. Specimen: peripheral blood. The source is a man in his sixties with acute or convalescent COVID-19.

The rearrangement links TRBV28 to TRBJ1-5; 8 bases fit TRBD1. The V segment lost 6 bases and the J segment 0 bases; nucleotides outside the gene matches: 10. CDR3 length: 17 amino acids. Germline lookup yields CDR1 MDHEN and CDR2 SYDVKM. As DNA, the CDR3 is TGTGCCAGCAGGTCGCGGGGGACAGGCTATAGCAATCAGCCCCAGCATTTT. Amino acid sequence: CASRSRGTGYSNQPQHF.

This chain connects TRBV7-2 to TRBJ1-5; maybe TRBD1 (6 bases). The CDR3 contains 17 residues. Germline V gives CDR1 SGHTA, CDR2 FQGNSA. The V end lost 4 bases, the J end lost 3 bases, and 19 bases lay between the germline ends. CDR3 sequence: CASSSSGGAFDNQPQHF. The CDR3, as DNA: TGTGCCAGCAGCTCCTCGGGGGGCGCGTTTGACAATCAGCCCCAGCATTTT.

This clone came up once. V and J are TRBV9 and TRBJ1-4; D is possibly TRBD1 (6 bases). The CDR3 runs to 13 residues. The germline gives CDR1 SGDLS, CDR2 YYNGEE. The V gene lost 3 bases and the J gene lost 3 bases, with 6 bases spanning the gap. The CDR3 protein is CASSEGANEKLFF. In DNA, the CDR3 is TGTGCCAGCAGCGAGGGGGCTAATGAAAAACTGTTTTTT.

V usage is TRBV7-3 and J usage is TRBJ2-1, with TRBD2 matching 10 bases. The length of the CDR3 is 16 residues. CDR1 and CDR2 (germline): SGHTA, FQGTGA. V was pared by 4 bases and J by 1 base, with 4 bases of the junction left unmatched. This CDR3 reads CASSSTLAGSYNEQFF. For the CDR3, the DNA is TGTGCCAGCAGCTCCACACTAGCGGGGTCCTACAATGAGCAGTTCTTC.

The rearrangement uses TRBV4-1 and TRBJ2-3, with 8 bases lining up with TRBD1. The germline V gene has CDR1 MGHRA and CDR2 YSYEKL. The CDR3 has 13 residues. Losses at the gene ends were 3 bases for V and 7 bases for J; bases not matched to a gene: 3. This chain's CDR3 is CASSQDRENTQYF. The DNA of the CDR3 is TGCGCCAGCAGCCAGGACAGGGAGAATACGCAGTATTTT.